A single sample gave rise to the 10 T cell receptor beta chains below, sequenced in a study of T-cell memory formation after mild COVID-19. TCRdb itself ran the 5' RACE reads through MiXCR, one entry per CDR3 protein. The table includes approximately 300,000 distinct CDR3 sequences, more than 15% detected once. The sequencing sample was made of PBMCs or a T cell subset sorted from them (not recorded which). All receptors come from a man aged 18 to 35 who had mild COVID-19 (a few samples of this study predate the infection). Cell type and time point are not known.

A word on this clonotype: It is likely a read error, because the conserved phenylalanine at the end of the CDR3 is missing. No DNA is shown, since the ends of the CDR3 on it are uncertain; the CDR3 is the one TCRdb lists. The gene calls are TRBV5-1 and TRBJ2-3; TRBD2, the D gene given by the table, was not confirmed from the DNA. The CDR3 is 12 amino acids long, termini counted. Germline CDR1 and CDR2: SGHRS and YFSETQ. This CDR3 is CASSLDGGLADI.

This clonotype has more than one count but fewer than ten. The chain's CDR3 is CASSQSRSYEQYF. CDR3 coding DNA: TGTGCCAGCAGCCAAAGCAGGTCCTACGAGCAGTACTTC. This sequence joins TRBV7-7 and TRBJ2-7; D is uncertain. The CDR3 contains 13 residues. Germline loops: CDR1 SSHAT, CDR2 FNYEAQ (reference sequence). Trimming removed 5 bases at V and 1 base at J, with 9 bases between.

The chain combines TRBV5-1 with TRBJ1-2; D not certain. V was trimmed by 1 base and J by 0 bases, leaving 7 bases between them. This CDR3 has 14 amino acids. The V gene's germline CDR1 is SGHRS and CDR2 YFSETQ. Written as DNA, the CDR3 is TGCGCCAGCAGCTTGAGGGAATCTAACTATGGCTACACCTTC. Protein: CASSLRESNYGYTF.

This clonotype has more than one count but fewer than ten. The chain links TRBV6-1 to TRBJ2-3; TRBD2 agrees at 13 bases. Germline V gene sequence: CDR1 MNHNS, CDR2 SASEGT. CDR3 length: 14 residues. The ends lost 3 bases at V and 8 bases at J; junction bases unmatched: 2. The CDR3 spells CASSEGLAGPTQYF. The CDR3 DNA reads TGTGCCAGCAGTGAGGGACTAGCGGGGCCTACGCAGTATTTT.

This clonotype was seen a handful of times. The CDR3 DNA follows: TGTGCCAGCAGCTTGGACAGGCCGGGTTCACCCCTCCACTTT. It translates to CASSLDRPGSPLHF. The chain combines TRBV5-5 with TRBJ1-6; D possibly corresponds to TRBD1 (5 bases). The CDR3 has 14 amino acids. Germline CDR1 and CDR2: SGHKS and YYEKEE (reference sequence). Trimming pared 0 bases from V and 9 bases from J, leaving 10 bases between.

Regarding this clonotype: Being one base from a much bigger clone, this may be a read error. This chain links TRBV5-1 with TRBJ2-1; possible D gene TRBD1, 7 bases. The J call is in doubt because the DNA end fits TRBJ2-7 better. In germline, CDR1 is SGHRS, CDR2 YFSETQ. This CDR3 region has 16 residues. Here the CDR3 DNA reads TGCGCCAGCAGCTTGGGGCCAGGGGGGTCCTACAATGAGCAGTACTTC. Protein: CASSLGPGGSYNEQYF.

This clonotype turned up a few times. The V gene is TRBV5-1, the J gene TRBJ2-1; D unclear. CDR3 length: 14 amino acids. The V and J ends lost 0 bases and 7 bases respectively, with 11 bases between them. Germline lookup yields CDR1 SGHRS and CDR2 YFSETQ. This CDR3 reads CASSLVASSNEQFF. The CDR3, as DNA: TGCGCCAGCAGCTTGGTAGCCAGCTCAAATGAGCAGTTCTTC.

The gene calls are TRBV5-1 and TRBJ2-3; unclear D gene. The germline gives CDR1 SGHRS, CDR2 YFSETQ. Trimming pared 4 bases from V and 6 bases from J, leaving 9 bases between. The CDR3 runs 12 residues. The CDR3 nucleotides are TGCGCCAGCAGCCTCTTAATCGATACGCAGTATTTT. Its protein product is CASSLLIDTQYF.

The CDR3, as DNA: TGTGCCAGCAGTTTAGGTGGGGGGCATGGTACTGAAGCTTTCTTT. This gives the protein CASSLGGGHGTEAFF. The V gene is TRBV12-3 or TRBV12-4, the J gene TRBJ1-1, with D possibly TRBD1 on 6 matching bases. Trimming shortened V by 1 base and J by 5 bases, and 14 bases separated the two germline ends. The CDR3 extends over 15 amino acids.

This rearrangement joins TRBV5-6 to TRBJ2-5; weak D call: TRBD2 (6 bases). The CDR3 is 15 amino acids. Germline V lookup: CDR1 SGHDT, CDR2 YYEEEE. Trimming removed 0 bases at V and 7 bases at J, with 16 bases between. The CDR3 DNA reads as TGTGCCAGCAGCTTGGCCGGAGGGGTAGACGGGACCCAGTACTTC. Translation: CASSLAGGVDGTQYF.